These 31 T cell receptor beta chains were sequenced from one sample in a study of cytotoxic CD8 clonotypes in ibrutinib-treated CLL. Profiled with immunoSEQ multiplex PCR; TCRdb holds only in-frame clones, not every one. The data contain roughly 110,000 clones, about 50% of them singletons. The starting material was PBMCs, obtained after 24 months of ibrutinib treatment. All receptors derive from a human donor with chronic lymphocytic leukemia.

This rearrangement joins TRBV9 to TRBJ2-2, with a tentative D call TRBD2 (6 bases). CDR3 length: 17 amino acids. Per germline, CDR1 SGDLS and CDR2 YYNGEE. The V and J ends lost 0 bases and 6 bases respectively, with 18 bases between them. DNA of the CDR3: TGTGCCAGCAGCGTAGTCGCGGGGCCTTTGCGAGCCGGGGAGCTGTTTTTT. Translation gives CASSVVAGPLRAGELFF.

In regard to this clone: At the DNA level, this CDR3 is encoded by other sequences in the same sample as well. The rearrangement uses TRBV2 and TRBJ1-2, with 9 bases identical to TRBD1. The CDR3 spans 12 residues. Germline values: CDR1 SNHLY, CDR2 FYNNEI. The V and J ends lost 8 bases and 8 bases, in that order; junction bases with no gene match: 6. This chain's CDR3 is CASGRTGAGYTF. In DNA form, the CDR3 reads TGTGCCAGCGGACGGACAGGGGCCGGCTACACCTTC.

The chain carries TRBV5-6 and TRBJ1-2; perhaps TRBD1 as D (6 bases). CDR1 and CDR2 (germline): SGHDT, YYEEEE. The CDR3 is 14 residues long. V was pared by 1 base and J by 2 bases, with 9 bases between. The CDR3 protein is CASSLRGTNYGYTF. DNA of the CDR3: TGTGCCAGCAGCTTGAGAGGGACAAACTATGGCTACACCTTC.

This sequence joins TRBV5-6 and TRBJ2-7, with TRBD1 identical over 8 bases. This CDR3 spans 14 amino acids. V lost 4 bases and J lost 0; bases outside the gene matches: 3. Germline lookup yields CDR1 SGHDT and CDR2 YYEEEE. CDR3 residues: CASSPGQGSYEQYF. The DNA of the CDR3 is TGTGCCAGCAGCCCCGGACAGGGCTCCTACGAGCAGTACTTC.

V usage is TRBV7-2 and J usage is TRBJ1-2; TRBD1 matches at 7 bases. The CDR3 contains 16 residues. V was pared by 1 base and J by 7 bases, with 12 bases of the junction left unmatched. Germline V gene data show CDR1 as SGHTA and CDR2 as FQGNSA. This CDR3 is CASSLVYGTVESGYTF. The DNA of the CDR3 is TGTGCCAGCAGCTTAGTATACGGGACAGTGGAATCTGGCTACACCTTC. Full variable domain (outside the CDR3, taken from reference TRBV7-2 and TRBJ1-2): GAGVSQSPSNKVTEKGKDVELRCDPISGHTALYWYRQSLGQGLEFLIYFQGNSAPDKSGLPSDRFSAERTGGSVSTLTIQRTQQEDSAVYLCASSLVYGTVESGYTFGSGTRLTVV.

CDR3 residues: CASSSSFPGANVLTF. CDR3 nucleotide sequence: TGCGCCAGCAGCTCCTCTTTCCCTGGGGCCAACGTCCTGACTTTC. V and J are TRBV5-1 and TRBJ2-6; no definite D call. The V end lost 3 bases, the J end lost 2 bases, and 9 bases lay between the germline ends. The CDR3 sequence is 15 residues long. The germline V gene has CDR1 SGHRS and CDR2 YFSETQ.

The sample holds many counts of this clone. The chain combines TRBV29-1 with TRBJ1-1, with 9 bases matching TRBD1. This CDR3 has 11 residues. J lost 4 bases, V lost 7 bases, and 1 base had no gene match. CDR1 and CDR2 (germline): SQVTM, ANQGSEA. CDR3 coding DNA: TGCAGCGGGGACAGGGCCACTGAAGCTTTCTTT. Amino acid sequence: CSGDRATEAFF.

The chain joins TRBV5-6 to TRBJ1-5; D is unclear. CDR1 is SGHDT and CDR2 is YYEEEE in the germline V gene. V lost 1 base and J 5 bases, leaving 19 bases between the germline ends. The CDR3 extends over 17 amino acids. The chain's CDR3 is CASSLRRSGLGDQPQHF. In DNA, the CDR3 is TGTGCCAGCAGCTTGCGGCGTTCGGGGTTGGGCGATCAGCCCCAGCATTTT.

This clone was picked up a small number of times. The V gene is TRBV11-2, the J gene TRBJ1-1, with D maybe TRBD1 (5 bases). Per germline, CDR1 SGHAT and CDR2 FQNNGV. There are 14 residues in the CDR3. The V gene lost 3 bases and the J gene lost 5 bases, with 13 bases spanning the gap. The CDR3 loop reads CASSFGARATEAFF. DNA of the CDR3: TGTGCCAGCAGCTTTGGGGCGAGGGCAACTGAAGCTTTCTTT.

The V gene is TRBV15, the J gene TRBJ2-7, with D possibly matching TRBD1 (5 bases). Germline V gene sequence: CDR1 LNHNV, CDR2 YYDKDF (reference sequence). There are 15 residues in the CDR3. The V and J ends lost 3 bases and 0 bases respectively, with 12 bases between them. The CDR3 loop reads CATSRITGSSYEQYF. In DNA form, the CDR3 reads TGTGCCACCAGCAGGATAACAGGCAGCTCCTACGAGCAGTACTTC.

V and J are TRBV5-1 and TRBJ2-1, with 7 bases that match TRBD2. J lost 8 bases, V lost 0 bases, and 11 bases had no gene match. Germline V CDR1 and CDR2: SGHRS, YFSETQ. This CDR3 region has 16 residues. CDR3 bases: TGCGCCAGCAGCTTGGCGGGGGGAACGACCACCGATGAGCAGTTCTTC. Amino acids: CASSLAGGTTTDEQFF.

The J gene is TRBJ1-1, the V gene TRBV30, with D possibly matching TRBD1 (5 bases). CDR1 GTSNPN and CDR2 SVGIG come from the germline V gene (reference sequence). The CDR3 spans 13 residues. Between the trimmed V and J ends, which lost 4 bases and 4 bases, there was a span of 13 bases. This CDR3 is CAWKVKGTTEAFF. The CDR3 nucleotides read TGTGCCTGGAAAGTTAAAGGGACCACTGAAGCTTTCTTT.

CDR3 residues: CASSPGTSGGYEQYF. CDR3 DNA sequence: TGTGCCAGCAGCCCCGGGACTAGCGGGGGCTACGAGCAGTACTTC. The rearrangement links TRBV7-2 to TRBJ2-7; 14 bases match TRBD2. Germline CDR1 SGHTA, CDR2 FQGNSA. CDR3 length equals 15 residues. The V gene end was trimmed by 5 bases and the J gene end by 3 bases; junction bases not matched to a gene: 3.

There are a few counts of this clone. The gene calls are TRBV7-2 and TRBJ2-5; TRBD2 agrees at 12 bases. Germline V CDR1 and CDR2: SGHTA, FQGNSA. Unmatched junction bases numbered 2, after V lost 4 bases and J lost 2 bases. CDR3 length: 15 amino acids. CDR3 sequence reads: CASSSGLAGQETQYF. As DNA, the CDR3 is TGTGCCAGCAGCTCCGGACTAGCGGGGCAAGAGACCCAGTACTTC.

The CDR3 is CASSAGRQGETQYF. In nucleotides, the CDR3 is TGCGCCAGCAGCGCCGGCCGGCAGGGAGAGACCCAGTACTTC. The chain links TRBV5-1 to TRBJ2-5; D perhaps matches TRBD1 (5 bases). There are 14 residues in the CDR3. The V end was cut by 4 bases, the J end by 4 bases, with 14 bases between. Per germline, CDR1 SGHRS and CDR2 YFSETQ.

Only one count was recorded for this clone. The chain uses TRBV18 and TRBJ1-2, with 8 positions matching TRBD1. Germline V lookup: CDR1 KGHSH, CDR2 LQKENI. The V gene end was trimmed by 4 bases and the J gene end by 4 bases; junction bases not matched to a gene: 5. This CDR3 comprises 14 residues. CDR3 bases: TGTGCCAGCTCACTTCCGGACAGGGCCTATGGCTACACCTTC. Translating it yields CASSLPDRAYGYTF.

The chain has TRBV7-2 and TRBJ2-7; 7 positions match TRBD1. The V gene's germline CDR1 is SGHTA and CDR2 FQGNSA. This CDR3 has 15 amino acids. Germline trimming cut 5 bases from V and 3 bases from J; bases unmatched to any gene: 10. CDR3 coding DNA: TGTGCCAGCAGCCCGGACGGGACAGCCGACTACGAGCAGTACTTC. This encodes CASSPDGTADYEQYF. Complete variable domain (other parts from reference TRBV7-2 and TRBJ2-7): GAGVSQSPSNKVTEKGKDVELRCDPISGHTALYWYRQSLGQGLEFLIYFQGNSAPDKSGLPSDRFSAERTGGSVSTLTIQRTQQEDSAVYLCASSPDGTADYEQYFGPGTRLTVT.

This clone was seen at least ten times. The same CDR3 arises from other DNA sequences in this sample as well. This chain uses TRBV30 with TRBJ2-3; D unclear. Germline V gene sequence: CDR1 GTSNPN, CDR2 SVGIG (reference sequence). V lost 0 bases and J lost 1, with 8 bases in between. The CDR3 is 14 amino acids. The CDR3 loop reads CAWSVLQGTDTQYF. CDR3 nucleotides: TGTGCCTGGAGTGTACTCCAAGGCACAGATACGCAGTATTTT. Supplemented by reference TRBV30 and TRBJ2-3, the full variable domain reads SQTIHQWPATLVQPVGSPLSLECTVEGTSNPNLYWYRQAAGRGLQLLFYSVGIGQISSEVPQNLSASRPQDRQFILSSKKLLLSDSGFYLCAWSVLQGTDTQYFGPGTRLTVL.

This chain joins TRBV11-3 and TRBJ1-4, with D possibly TRBD1 on 5 matching bases. CDR1 and CDR2 (germline): SGHNT, YENEEA. There are 14 residues in the CDR3. Trimming cost V 2 bases and J 8 bases, with 12 bases left between them. CDR3 loop: CASSLQGANEKLFF. In nucleotides, the CDR3 is TGTGCCAGCAGCTTACAGGGCGCGAACGAAAAACTGTTTTTT.

The rearrangement links TRBV7-2 to TRBJ2-3; TRBD2 matches 13 bases. The V gene's germline CDR1 is SGHTA and CDR2 FQGNSA. The CDR3 extends over 16 amino acids. After removal of 5 bases from V and 2 bases from J, the junction contained 4 bases not matched to a gene. CDR3 DNA: TGTGCCAGCAGCCTGGGACTAGCGGGGTTCACAGATACGCAGTATTTT. Translation gives CASSLGLAGFTDTQYF.

With regard to this clone: A read error may produce the germline difference seen at one junction end. This chain connects TRBV7-6 to TRBJ1-2; 8 bases line up with TRBD1. The CDR3 loop spans 18 amino acids. The germline CDR1 and CDR2 sequences are SGHVS and FNYEAQ. This chain's CDR3 is CAGSLRTRLGQASYGYTF. The CDR3, as DNA: TGTGCCGGCAGCCTGCGTACCCGCCTGGGACAGGCTTCTTATGGCTACACCTTC.

The rearrangement joins TRBV5-1 to TRBJ1-1, with a weak D call TRBD1 (5 bases). Germline-derived CDR1 and CDR2 are SGHRS and YFSETQ. V lost 0 bases and J 1 base, leaving 7 bases between the germline ends. The CDR3 is 14 amino acids. CDR3 amino acids: CASSLGDGNTEAFF. CDR3 bases: TGCGCCAGCAGCTTGGGGGACGGGAACACTGAAGCTTTCTTT. Full variable domain (outside the CDR3, taken from reference TRBV5-1 and TRBJ1-1): KAGVTQTPRYLIKTRGQQVTLSCSPISGHRSVSWYQQTPGQGLQFLFEYFSETQRNKGNFPGRFSGRQFSNSRSEMNVSTLELGDSALYLCASSLGDGNTEAFFGQGTRLTVV.

The chain is built from TRBV7-2 and TRBJ2-5; D uncertain. The CDR3 length is 14 residues. V shed 2 bases and J shed 5 bases, with 12 bases lying between them. Looked up from germline, CDR1 is SGHTA and CDR2 is FQGNSA. The CDR3 spells CASSLLASGETQYF. The DNA for the CDR3 is TGTGCCAGCAGCTTATTGGCGTCTGGGGAGACCCAGTACTTC.

In DNA form, the CDR3 reads TGTGCCAGCAGTGACTTACCTCCCGGCAGCGGGGGGTACACAGATACGCAGTATTTT. It encodes CASSDLPPGSGGYTDTQYF. V usage is TRBV6-4 and J usage is TRBJ2-3; 9 bases agree with TRBD2. The CDR3 length is 19 residues. Per the germline V gene, CDR1 is MRHNA and CDR2 is SNTAGT. With V trimmed by 1 base and J by 2 bases, 13 bases remained unmatched.

This clone was seen only a few times. V usage is TRBV25-1 and J usage is TRBJ1-2; perhaps TRBD1 as D (5 bases). The ends were cut back, 6 bases at V and 6 bases at J, with 20 bases in the middle. This CDR3 has 15 amino acids. Per germline, CDR1 MGHDK and CDR2 SYGVNS. The CDR3 bases are TGTGCCAGCAGACCGCTACAGGAGGTGGGGAATGGCTACACCTTC. Translating gives CASRPLQEVGNGYTF.

The rearrangement joins TRBV5-6 to TRBJ2-5; tentatively, D is TRBD1 (6 bases). V gave up 4 bases and J gave up 0 bases, with 16 bases separating them. The CDR3 runs 16 residues. CDR1 and CDR2 (germline): SGHDT, YYEEEE. The CDR3 sequence: CASSREGGLYQETQYF. The CDR3 nucleotides are TGTGCCAGCAGCCGAGAAGGGGGATTATACCAAGAGACCCAGTACTTC.

The rearrangement uses TRBV21-1 and TRBJ2-1; TRBD1, the table's D call, was not compared with the DNA. TRBV21-1 is described as a pseudogene. The CDR3 has 19 residues. CDR3 bases: TGTGCCAGCGGTTGCTGGAGACAGGGCCGCATAAGTCAAAACAATGAGCAGTTCTTC. Translating it yields CASGCWRQGRISQNNEQFF.

This clone was found a few times. This chain uses TRBV20-1 with TRBJ2-5; no firm D call. Looked up from germline, CDR1 is DFQATT and CDR2 is SNEGSKA (reference sequence). The CDR3 is 11 amino acids. The germline V and J ends were trimmed by 3 bases and 1 base, with 3 bases remaining between them. This chain's CDR3 is CSASSQETQYF. The CDR3 DNA follows: TGCAGTGCTAGTAGCCAAGAGACCCAGTACTTC.

The rearrangement links TRBV5-1 to TRBJ2-1, with TRBD2 identical over 7 bases. V lost 2 bases to trimming and J lost 8 bases; unmatched junction nucleotides: 7. Looked up from germline, CDR1 is SGHRS and CDR2 is YFSETQ. The CDR3 is made up of 14 amino acids. The CDR3 region is CASSFSAGEYEQFF. The CDR3 DNA reads TGCGCCAGCAGCTTTTCTGCGGGGGAATATGAGCAGTTCTTC.

The genes are TRBV30 and TRBJ2-1; D is uncertain. Trimming removed 0 bases from V and 4 bases from J, with 7 bases in between. The CDR3 has 13 residues. Looked up from germline, CDR1 is GTSNPN and CDR2 is SVGIG (reference sequence). CDR3 nucleotide sequence: TGTGCCTGGAGTGTAGGCTTTTACAATGAGCAGTTCTTC. Translating it yields CAWSVGFYNEQFF.

The chain employs TRBV5-1 and TRBJ1-1; 8 bases are a match to TRBD1. Germline lookup yields CDR1 SGHRS and CDR2 YFSETQ. With V trimmed by 7 bases and J by 1 base, 9 bases remained unmatched. CDR3 size: 15 residues. As DNA, the CDR3 is TGCGCCAGCCAAACGGGGGGACAGGAGAACACTGAAGCTTTCTTT. It is translated as CASQTGGQENTEAFF. Supplemented by reference TRBV5-1 and TRBJ1-1, the full variable domain reads KAGVTQTPRYLIKTRGQQVTLSCSPISGHRSVSWYQQTPGQGLQFLFEYFSETQRNKGNFPGRFSGRQFSNSRSEMNVSTLELGDSALYLCASQTGGQENTEAFFGQGTRLTVV.